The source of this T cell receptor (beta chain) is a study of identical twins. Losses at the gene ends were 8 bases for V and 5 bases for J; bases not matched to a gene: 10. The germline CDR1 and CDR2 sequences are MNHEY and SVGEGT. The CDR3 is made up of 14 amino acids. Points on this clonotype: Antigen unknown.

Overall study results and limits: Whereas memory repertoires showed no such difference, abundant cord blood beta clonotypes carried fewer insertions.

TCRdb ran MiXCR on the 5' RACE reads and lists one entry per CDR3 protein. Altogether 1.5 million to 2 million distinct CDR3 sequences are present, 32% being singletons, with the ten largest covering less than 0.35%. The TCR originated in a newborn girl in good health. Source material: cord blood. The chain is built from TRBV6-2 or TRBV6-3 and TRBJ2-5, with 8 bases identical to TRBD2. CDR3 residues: CASLPPGLGETQYF. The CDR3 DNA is TGTGCCAGCCTCCCACCGGGACTAGGGGAGACCCAGTACTTC.